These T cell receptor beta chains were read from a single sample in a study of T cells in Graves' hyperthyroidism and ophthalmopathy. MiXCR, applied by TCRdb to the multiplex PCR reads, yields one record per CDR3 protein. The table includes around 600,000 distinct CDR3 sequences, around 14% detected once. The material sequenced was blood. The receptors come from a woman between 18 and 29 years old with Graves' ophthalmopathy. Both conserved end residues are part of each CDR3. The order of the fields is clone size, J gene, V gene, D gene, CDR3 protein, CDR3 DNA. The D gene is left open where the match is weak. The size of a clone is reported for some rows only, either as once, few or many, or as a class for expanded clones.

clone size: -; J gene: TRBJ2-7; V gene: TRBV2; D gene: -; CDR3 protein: CASSPPDRPPHEQYF; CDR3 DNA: TGTGCCAGCTCACCACCCGACAGGCCGCCCCACGAGCAGTACTTC
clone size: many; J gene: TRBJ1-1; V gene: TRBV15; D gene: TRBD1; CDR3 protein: CATSRDYLSTQGEDTEAFF; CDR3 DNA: TGTGCCACCAGCAGAGATTACCTATCGACCCAGGGGGAGGACACTGAAGCTTTCTTT
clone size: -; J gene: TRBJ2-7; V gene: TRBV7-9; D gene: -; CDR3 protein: CASSYTQGGEQYF; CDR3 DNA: TGTGCCAGCAGCTACACCCAGGGGGGCGAGCAGTACTTC
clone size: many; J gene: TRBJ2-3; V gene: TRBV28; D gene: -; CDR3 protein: CASSSLNAKDHRAPTDTQYF; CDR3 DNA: TGTGCCAGCAGTTCCCTAAACGCCAAAGATCACAGGGCCCCCACAGATACGCAGTATTTT
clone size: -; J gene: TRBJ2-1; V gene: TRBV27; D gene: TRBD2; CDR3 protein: CASSAGTSGPHHHEQFF; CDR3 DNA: TGTGCCAGCAGCGCCGGGACTAGCGGACCCCATCACCATGAGCAGTTCTTC
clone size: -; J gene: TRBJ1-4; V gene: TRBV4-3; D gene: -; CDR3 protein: CASSQDRAVGHWDEKLFF; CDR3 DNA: TGCGCCAGCAGCCAAGATAGAGCGGTTGGTCATTGGGATGAAAAACTGTTTTTT
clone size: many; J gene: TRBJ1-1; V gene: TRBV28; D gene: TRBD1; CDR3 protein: CASSLYGQGRNTEAFF; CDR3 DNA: TGTGCCAGCAGTTTATACGGACAGGGAAGGAACACTGAAGCTTTCTTT
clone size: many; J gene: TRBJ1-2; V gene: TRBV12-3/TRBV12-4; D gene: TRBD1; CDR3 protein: CASSPSGTGYGYTF; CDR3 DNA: TGTGCCAGCAGCCCCTCCGGGACAGGGTATGGCTACACCTTC
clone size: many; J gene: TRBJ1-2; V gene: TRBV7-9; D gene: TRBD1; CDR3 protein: CASSPRTGKVRGGYTF; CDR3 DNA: TGTGCCAGCAGCCCAAGGACAGGGAAGGTTCGCGGTGGCTACACCTTC
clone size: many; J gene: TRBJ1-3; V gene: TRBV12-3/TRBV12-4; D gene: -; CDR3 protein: CASSLQGSGNTIYF; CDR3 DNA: TGTGCCAGCAGCCTACAGGGCTCTGGAAACACCATATATTTT
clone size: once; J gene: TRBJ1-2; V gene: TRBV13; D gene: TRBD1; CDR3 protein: CASTSSRGSGYGYTF; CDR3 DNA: TGTGCCAGCACCTCGTCCAGGGGGTCAGGCTATGGCTACACCTTC
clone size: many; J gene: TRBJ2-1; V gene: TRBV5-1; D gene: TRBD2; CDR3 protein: CASSSGVLAGAGEQFF; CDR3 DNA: TGCGCCAGCAGCTCTGGGGTACTAGCGGGAGCGGGGGAGCAGTTCTTC
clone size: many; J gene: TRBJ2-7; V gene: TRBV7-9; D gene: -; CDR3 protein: CASRQSGENEQYF; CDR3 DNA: TGTGCCAGCAGACAATCCGGAGAGAACGAGCAGTACTTC
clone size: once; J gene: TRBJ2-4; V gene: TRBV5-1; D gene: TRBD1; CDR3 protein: CASGGGRDRGDIQYF; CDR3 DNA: TGCGCCAGCGGCGGGGGTAGGGACAGGGGGGACATTCAGTACTTC
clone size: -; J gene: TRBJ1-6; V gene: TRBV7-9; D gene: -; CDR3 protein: CASSFEYPNSPLHF; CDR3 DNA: TGTGCCAGCAGCTTCGAGTACCCCAATTCACCCCTCCACTTT
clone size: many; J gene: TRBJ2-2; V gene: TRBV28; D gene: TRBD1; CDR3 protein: CASNTGTGNTGELFF; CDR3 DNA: TGTGCCAGCAACACCGGGACAGGCAACACCGGGGAGCTGTTTTTT
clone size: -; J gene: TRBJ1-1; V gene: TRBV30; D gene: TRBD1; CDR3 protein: CAWSTGTGVTEAFF; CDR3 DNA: TGTGCCTGGAGTACGGGGACAGGGGTGACTGAAGCTTTCTTT
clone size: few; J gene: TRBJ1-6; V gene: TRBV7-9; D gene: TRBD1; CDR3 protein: CASSHRDRNSPLHF; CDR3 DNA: TGTGCCAGCAGCCACAGGGACAGAAATTCACCCCTCCACTTT
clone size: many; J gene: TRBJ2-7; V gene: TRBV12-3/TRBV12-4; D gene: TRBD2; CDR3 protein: CASTIGLAGAYEQYF; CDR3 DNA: TGTGCCAGCACCATTGGACTAGCGGGAGCCTACGAGCAGTACTTC
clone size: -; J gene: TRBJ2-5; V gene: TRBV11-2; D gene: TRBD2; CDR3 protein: CASSFPPMDGRADETQYF; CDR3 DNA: TGTGCCAGCAGCTTCCCCCCGATGGACGGGAGGGCCGATGAGACCCAGTACTTC
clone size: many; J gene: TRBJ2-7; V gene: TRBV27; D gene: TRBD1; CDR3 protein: CASSFEDRGPYEQYF; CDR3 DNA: TGTGCCAGCAGTTTCGAAGACAGGGGGCCCTACGAGCAGTACTTC
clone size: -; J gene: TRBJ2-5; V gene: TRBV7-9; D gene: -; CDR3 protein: CASTWGRGETQYF; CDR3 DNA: TGTGCCAGCACCTGGGGGCGCGGGGAGACCCAGTACTTC
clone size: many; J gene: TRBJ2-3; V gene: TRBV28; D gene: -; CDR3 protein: CALDRIYSSTDTQYF; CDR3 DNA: TGTGCCCTTGACAGGATATACTCTAGCACAGATACGCAGTATTTT
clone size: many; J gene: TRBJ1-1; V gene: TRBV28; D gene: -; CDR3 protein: CATGRLNTEAFF; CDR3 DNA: TGTGCCACCGGACGGTTGAACACTGAAGCTTTCTTT
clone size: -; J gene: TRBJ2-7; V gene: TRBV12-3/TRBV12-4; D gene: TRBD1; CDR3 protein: CASSLVGQGGNEQYF; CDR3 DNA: TGTGCCAGCAGTTTAGTGGGACAGGGTGGGAACGAGCAGTACTTC
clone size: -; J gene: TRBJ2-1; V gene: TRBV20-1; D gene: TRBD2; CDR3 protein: CSASTTSGRASYNEQFF; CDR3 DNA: TGCAGTGCTTCGACGACTAGCGGGAGGGCCTCGTACAATGAGCAGTTCTTC
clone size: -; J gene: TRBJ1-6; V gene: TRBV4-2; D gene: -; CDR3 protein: CASSQGPGDSSYNSPLHF; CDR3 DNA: TGTGCCAGCAGCCAAGGTCCGGGGGATAGCTCCTATAATTCACCCCTCCACTTT
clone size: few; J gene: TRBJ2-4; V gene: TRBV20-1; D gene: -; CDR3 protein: CSASNRDIQYF; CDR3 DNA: TGCAGTGCTAGCAACAGGGACATTCAGTACTTC
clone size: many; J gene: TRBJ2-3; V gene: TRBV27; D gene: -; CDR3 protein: CASSFGASTDTQYF; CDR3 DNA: TGTGCCAGCAGTTTCGGGGCTAGCACAGATACGCAGTATTTT
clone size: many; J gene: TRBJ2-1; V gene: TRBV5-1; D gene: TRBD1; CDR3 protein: CASSYPGQGVYEQFF; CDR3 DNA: TGCGCCAGCAGCTATCCGGGACAGGGTGTCTATGAGCAGTTCTTC
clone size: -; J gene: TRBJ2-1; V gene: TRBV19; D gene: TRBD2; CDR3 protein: CASSWTSDAAYNEQFF; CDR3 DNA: TGTGCCAGTAGTTGGACTAGCGATGCTGCCTACAATGAGCAGTTCTTC
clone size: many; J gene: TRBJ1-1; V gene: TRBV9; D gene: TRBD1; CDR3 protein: CASSTGQGIDAFF; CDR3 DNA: TGTGCCAGCAGCACGGGACAGGGGATCGACGCTTTCTTT
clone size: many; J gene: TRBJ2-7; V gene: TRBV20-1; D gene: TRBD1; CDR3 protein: CSAIGQGGSYEQYF; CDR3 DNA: TGCAGTGCCATCGGACAGGGAGGCAGCTACGAGCAGTACTTC
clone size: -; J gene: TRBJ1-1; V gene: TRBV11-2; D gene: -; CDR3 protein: CASSQLGSRPRNTEAFF; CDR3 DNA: TGTGCCAGCAGCCAGCTGGGGAGCCGACCGAGGAACACTGAAGCTTTCTTT
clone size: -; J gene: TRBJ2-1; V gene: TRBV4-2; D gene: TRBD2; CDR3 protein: CASSQDFLTSFEQFF; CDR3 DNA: TGTGCCAGCAGCCAAGATTTTTTGACTAGCTTTGAGCAGTTCTTC
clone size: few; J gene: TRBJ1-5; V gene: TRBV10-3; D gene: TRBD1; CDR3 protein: CAIRAPGGSNQPQHF; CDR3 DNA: TGTGCCATCAGGGCCCCAGGGGGCAGCAATCAGCCCCAGCATTTT
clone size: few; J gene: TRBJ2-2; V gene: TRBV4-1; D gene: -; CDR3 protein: CASSQNRQADTGELFF; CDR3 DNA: TGCGCCAGCAGCCAAAACCGGCAGGCCGACACCGGGGAGCTGTTTTTT
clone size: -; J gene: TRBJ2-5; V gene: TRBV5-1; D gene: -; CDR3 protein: CASSTDTPETQYF; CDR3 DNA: TGCGCCAGCAGCACGGACACCCCGGAGACCCAGTACTTC
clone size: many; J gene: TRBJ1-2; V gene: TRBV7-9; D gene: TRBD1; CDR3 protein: CASSAYLGGIDVQGYGYTF; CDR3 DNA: TGTGCCAGCAGCGCATACCTCGGAGGTATCGACGTACAGGGGTATGGCTACACCTTC
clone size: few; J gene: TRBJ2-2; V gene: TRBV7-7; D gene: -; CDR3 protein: CASSASRGGELFF; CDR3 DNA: TGTGCTAGCAGCGCCTCAAGGGGCGGGGAGCTGTTTTTT
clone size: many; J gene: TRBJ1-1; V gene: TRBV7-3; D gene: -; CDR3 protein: CASRPGGVAAEAFF; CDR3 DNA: TGTGCCAGTCGACCCGGTGGGGTTGCGGCTGAAGCTTTCTTT